This is a list of T cell receptor beta chains from one sample in a study of response to subunit inactivated influenza vaccine. TCRdb called the RT-PCR reads again in MiXCR, with one record for every CDR3 protein. The table lists over 450,000 distinct CDR3 sequences, roughly 13% of them singletons, with over 10% in the top ten. The specimen comprised PBMCs from blood, sampled 35 to 45 days after vaccination. These receptors came from a man aged 45 to 65 who received an inactivated influenza vaccine. CDR3s include the opening cysteine and the closing phenylalanine or tryptophan. Fields, in order: CDR3 length, D gene, V gene, J gene, clone size, CDR3 protein, CDR3 DNA. D genes are given only for firm matches. Expanded clones are given a class, and other clones once, few, many or no size at all.

15	TRBD1	TRBV6-1	TRBJ2-7	few	CASSQSRGSSYEQYF	TGTGCCAGCAGTCAAAGCAGGGGGTCCTCCTACGAGCAGTACTTC
12	-	TRBV12-3/TRBV12-4	TRBJ2-7	many	CASSPGTYEQYF	TGTGCCAGCAGCCCCGGGACCTACGAGCAGTACTTC
16	-	TRBV12-3/TRBV12-4	TRBJ1-2	many	CASSLAPTRSSYGYTF	TGTGCCAGCAGTTTAGCACCAACCAGGTCCAGCTATGGCTACACCTTC
15	-	TRBV27	TRBJ1-4	few	CASADYSSTNEKLFF	TGTGCCAGCGCAGACTACAGTTCTACTAATGAAAAACTGTTTTTT
14	-	TRBV11-2	TRBJ2-1	-	CASSPGVVALEQFF	TGTGCCAGCAGCCCGGGCGTTGTGGCCCTCGAGCAGTTCTTC
14	-	TRBV25-1	TRBJ2-1	-	CASSECTGICEQFF	TGTGCCAGCAGTGAATGTACAGGGATTTGTGAGCAGTTCTTC
15	TRBD1	TRBV7-2	TRBJ2-7	-	CASSPRSGQGSEQYF	TGTGCCAGCAGCCCACGCTCGGGACAGGGAAGCGAGCAGTACTTC
16	TRBD2	TRBV24-1	TRBJ2-7	few	CATSDPGTSGSYEQYF	TGTGCCACCAGTGACCCTGGGACTAGCGGGTCCTACGAGCAGTACTTC
15	-	TRBV6-1	TRBJ2-1	-	CASSRPPGPRGEQFF	TGTGCCAGCAGCCGCCCGCCGGGGCCCCGGGGTGAGCAGTTCTTC
14	TRBD1	TRBV7-9	TRBJ1-2	few	CASSTNRGTYGYTF	TGTGCCAGCAGCACGAACAGGGGGACCTATGGCTACACCTTC
12	TRBD2	TRBV20-1	TRBJ2-7	-	CSAPGGSYEQYF	TGCAGTGCTCCGGGGGGGTCCTACGAGCAGTACTTC
16	TRBD1	TRBV28	TRBJ2-7	-	CASSLVLGQGAYEQYF	TGTGCCAGCAGTTTGGTGTTGGGACAGGGGGCCTACGAGCAGTACTTC
12	-	TRBV7-2	TRBJ1-5	-	CAGSPYNQPQHF	TGTGCCGGCAGCCCATACAATCAGCCCCAGCATTTT
13	TRBD1	TRBV20-1	TRBJ1-2	-	CSARWDSRYGYTF	TGCAGTGCCCGGTGGGACAGTCGCTACGGCTACACCTTC
16	TRBD1	TRBV7-2	TRBJ1-3	-	CASSNGQERPGNTIYF	TGTGCCAGCAGCAACGGACAGGAACGGCCTGGAAACACCATATATTTT
16	TRBD1	TRBV25-1	TRBJ2-7	many	CASSEYWGTGAYEQYF	TGTGCCAGCAGTGAATATTGGGGGACAGGGGCCTACGAGCAGTACTTC
12	-	TRBV6-5	TRBJ2-6	-	CASRFRSNVLTF	TGTGCCAGCAGGTTTCGGTCCAACGTCCTGACTTTC
16	-	TRBV7-2	TRBJ2-5	few	CASSLVGSLGAETQYF	TGTGCCAGCAGCTTAGTGGGATCCCTGGGGGCAGAGACCCAGTACTTC
14	-	TRBV7-2	TRBJ2-7	many	CASSPGATSYEQYF	TGTGCCAGCAGCCCCGGGGCCACCTCCTACGAGCAGTACTTC
16	-	TRBV27	TRBJ2-1	few	CASTIGSGLPYNEQFF	TGTGCCAGCACCATAGGGTCGGGGTTACCCTACAATGAGCAGTTCTTC
16	TRBD2	TRBV29-1	TRBJ2-5	few	CSVQPGLAGGRETQYF	TGCAGCGTTCAACCGGGACTAGCGGGAGGGAGGGAGACCCAGTACTTC
16	-	TRBV4-1	TRBJ1-2	many	CASSQTRDIANYGYTF	TGCGCCAGCAGCCAGACCAGGGACATCGCTAACTATGGCTACACCTTC